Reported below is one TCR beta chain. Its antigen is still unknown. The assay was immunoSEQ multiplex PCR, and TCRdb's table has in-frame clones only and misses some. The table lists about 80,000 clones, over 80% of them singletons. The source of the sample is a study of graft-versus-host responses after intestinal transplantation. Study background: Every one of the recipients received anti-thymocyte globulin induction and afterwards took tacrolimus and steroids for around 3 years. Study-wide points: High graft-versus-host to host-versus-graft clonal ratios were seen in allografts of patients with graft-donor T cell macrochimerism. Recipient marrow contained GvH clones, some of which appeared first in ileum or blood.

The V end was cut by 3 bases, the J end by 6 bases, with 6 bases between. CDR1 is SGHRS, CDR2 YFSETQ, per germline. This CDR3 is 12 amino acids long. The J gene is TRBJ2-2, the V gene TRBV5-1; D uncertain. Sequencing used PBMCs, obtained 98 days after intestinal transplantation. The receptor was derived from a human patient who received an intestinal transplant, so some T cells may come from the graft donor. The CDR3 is CASSSVSGELFF. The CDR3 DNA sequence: TGCGCCAGCAGCTCCGTATCCGGGGAGCTGTTTTTT.